The rows below give T cell receptor beta chains drawn from one sample of a study of cytomegalovirus exposure and HLA in healthy donors. Clones were read by immunoSEQ multiplex PCR, and TCRdb kept only the in-frame ones, dropping some. The data show 100,000 or so clones, about 95% seen once. Sequenced material: PBMCs. These receptors originate from a woman under 30 in good health and CMV-seronegative. Both conserved end residues are part of each CDR3. Fields, in order: D gene, V gene, clone size, J gene, CDR3 DNA, CDR3 protein. The D gene is left open where the match is weak. The size field is filled for only some rows; it gives once, few, many or a size class.

TRBD2	TRBV6-6	few	TRBJ2-1	TGTGCCAGCAGTTTCGCCGGGACTAGCGTTTACAATGAGCAGTTCTTC	CASSFAGTSVYNEQFF
NA	TRBV9	NA	TRBJ1-2	TGTGCCAGCACCCTGGACAGTAACTATGGCTACACCTTC	CASTLDSNYGYTF
NA	TRBV7-2	NA	TRBJ2-3	TGTGCCAGCAGCTTAGGCGTCAGCACAGATACGCAGTATTTT	CASSLGVSTDTQYF
NA	TRBV5-1	NA	TRBJ1-3	TGCGCCAGCAGCTTGGAACCCCAACTGGCGTTAGCAGGAAACACCATATATTTT	CASSLEPQLALAGNTIYF
NA	TRBV19	NA	TRBJ2-1	TGTGCCAGTAGCTCCTCAGGGGTTAACAATGAGCAGTTCTTC	CASSSSGVNNEQFF
NA	TRBV2	NA	TRBJ2-7	TGTGCCAGCAGTGTTTGGCAGGGCAGCTCCTACGAGCAGTACTTC	CASSVWQGSSYEQYF
NA	TRBV11-2	NA	TRBJ1-2	TGTGCCAGCAGCTTATCGCGCTCTAACTATGGCTACACCTTC	CASSLSRSNYGYTF
TRBD1	TRBV4-1	NA	TRBJ2-7	TGCGCCAGCAGCCAGGTGACAGGGGACCACGAGCAGTACTTC	CASSQVTGDHEQYF
NA	TRBV9	NA	TRBJ1-2	TGTGCCAGCAGGGGCAGGGTCGGCGGCTACACCTTC	CASRGRVGGYTF
TRBD1	TRBV11-3	once	TRBJ1-2	TGTGCCAGCAGCTTCGGACAGGGGAAGTCAATGAGTGGCTACACCTTC	CASSFGQGKSMSGYTF
NA	TRBV4-1	few	TRBJ1-4	TGCGCCAGCAGCCAAGACGGGACTGCAGGGGAAAAACTGTTTTTT	CASSQDGTAGEKLFF
NA	TRBV13	once	TRBJ2-1	TGTGCCAGCAGCTTAGTAGGGAAGCGGCGGCGGGAAGACAATGAGCAGTTCTTC	CASSLVGKRRREDNEQFF
NA	TRBV7-7	once	TRBJ2-1	TGTGCTAGCAGCTTACTAGGGGAGGCTCCCCGGCGGAATGAGCAGTTCTTC	CASSLLGEAPRRNEQFF